Ten or more counts support the clone carrying this T cell receptor beta chain. Its antigen is still unknown. The length of the CDR3 is 17 residues. Germline CDR1 and CDR2: SGHVS and FNYEAQ. Germline trimming cut 3 bases from V and 5 bases from J; bases unmatched to any gene: 6. TCRdb ran MiXCR on the reads and lists one entry per CDR3 protein. The sample lists about 830,000 distinct CDR3 sequences; about 31% were seen once. The source of the sample is a study of T cell repertoires in cytomegalovirus infection. Study summary: Matching HLA type, along with CMV infection, was indicated by public TCR beta signatures. Overall study findings and caveats: CMV-specific HLA-C-restricted TCR beta clonotypes dominated the ex vivo response. Cumulative frequency of public TCR beta families picked out carriers of CMV plus the relevant HLA.

The clonotype was recovered from a human donor in good health (CMV status not recorded). Some clones in this sample may be carry-over from other donors' samples. The chain combines TRBV7-6 with TRBJ2-1; 14 bases align to TRBD2. Sequencing used cultured CD8+ T cells from PBMCs, obtained from culture after CMV antigen stimulation. In DNA form, the CDR3 reads TGTGCCAGCAGCTTTTTGGGACTAGCGGGGGAAAACAATGAGCAGTTCTTC. Protein: CASSFLGLAGENNEQFF.